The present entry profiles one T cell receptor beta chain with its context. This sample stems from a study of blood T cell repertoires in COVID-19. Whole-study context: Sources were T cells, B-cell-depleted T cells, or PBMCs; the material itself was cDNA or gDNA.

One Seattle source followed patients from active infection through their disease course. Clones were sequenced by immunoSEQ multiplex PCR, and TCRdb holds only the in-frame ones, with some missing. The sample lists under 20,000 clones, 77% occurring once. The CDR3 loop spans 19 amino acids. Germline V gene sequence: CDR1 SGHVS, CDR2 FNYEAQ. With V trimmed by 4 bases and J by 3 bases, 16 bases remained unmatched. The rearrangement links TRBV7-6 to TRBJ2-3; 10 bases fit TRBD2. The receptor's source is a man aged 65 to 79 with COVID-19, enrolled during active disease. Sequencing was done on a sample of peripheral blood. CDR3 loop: CASSSPTTGLAGGTDTQYF. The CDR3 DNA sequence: TGTGCCAGCAGCTCGCCTACGACGGGATTAGCGGGGGGAACAGATACGCAGTATTTT.